This T cell receptor (beta chain) was identified during a study of shared clonotypes between healthy human individuals. Repertoires were generated with immunoSEQ multiplex PCR, while TCRdb's copy carries only in-frame clones and drops some. The table shows around 450,000 clones, with around 75% occurring only once. This CDR3 region has 13 residues. The germline V gene encodes CDR1 MNHEY and CDR2 SVGAGI. V gene TRBV6-5 combines with J gene TRBJ2-5; D may be TRBD2 (5 bases). The J call may be mistaken, given a closer DNA end match to TRBJ2-7. The TCR was taken from a woman aged 40-49 years in good health. Some clones in this sample may be carry-over from other donors' samples. Sequenced input: PBMCs. In DNA, the CDR3 is TGTGCCAGCAGGAACCCGGACGGGGACGAGCAGTACTTC. Amino acid sequence: CASRNPDGDEQYF.